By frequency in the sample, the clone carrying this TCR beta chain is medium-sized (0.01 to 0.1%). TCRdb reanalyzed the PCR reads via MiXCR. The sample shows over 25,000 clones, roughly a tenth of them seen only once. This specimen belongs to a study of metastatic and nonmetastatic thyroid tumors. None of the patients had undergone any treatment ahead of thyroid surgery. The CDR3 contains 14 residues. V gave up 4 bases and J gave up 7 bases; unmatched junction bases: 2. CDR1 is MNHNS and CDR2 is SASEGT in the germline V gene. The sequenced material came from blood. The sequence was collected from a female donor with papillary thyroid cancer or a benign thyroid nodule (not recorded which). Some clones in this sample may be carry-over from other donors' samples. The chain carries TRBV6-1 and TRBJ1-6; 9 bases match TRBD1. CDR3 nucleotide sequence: TGTGCCAGCAGTGTGGGACAGGGCAATTCACCCCTCCACTTT. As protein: CASSVGQGNSPLHF.